This T cell receptor beta chain was identified during a study of blood T cell repertoires in COVID-19. Overall study context: Material from acute and convalescent COVID-19 was sourced from the United States, Italy and Spain. Sample material is recorded as cDNA or gDNA derived from T cells, B-cell-depleted T cells, or PBMCs.

Germline V CDR1 and CDR2: KGHSH, LQKENI. This CDR3 spans 14 amino acids. V was trimmed by 2 bases and J by 3 bases, leaving 11 bases between them. Authors' data handling: Nucleated cell counts were estimated from reference gene primer amplification. Sequencing was performed with immunoSEQ multiplex PCR; in TCRdb, only in-frame clones are kept and a portion is missing. V and J calls and clone size are copied from that table; D and trimming were computed from the DNA. The repertoire holds some 62,000 clones, with 65% to 85% as singletons. What was sequenced was peripheral blood. The receptor comes from a woman aged 80 or over with active or convalescent COVID-19. This chain connects TRBV18 to TRBJ2-7, with TRBD1 as a possible D gene (5 bases). Here the CDR3 reads CASSPSTQGYEQYF. The CDR3 bases are TGTGCCAGCTCACCATCTACTCAGGGCTACGAGCAGTACTTC. The whole variable domain, filled in from reference TRBV18 and TRBJ2-7, reads NAGVMQNPRHLVRRRGQEARLRCSPMKGHSHVYWYRQLPEEGLKFMVYLQKENIIDESGMPKERFSAEFPKEGPSILRIQQVVRGDSAAYFCASSPSTQGYEQYFGPGTRLTVT.